This T cell receptor (beta chain) originates from a study of T cells after posttransplantation cyclophosphamide. Clones were read by immunoSEQ multiplex PCR, and TCRdb kept only the in-frame ones, dropping some. The sample records some 3,900 clones, about 70% being singletons. Cyclophosphamide on days +3 and +4 followed busulfan-fludarabine conditioning and a marrow graft. The CDR3 length is 14 residues. The germline V and J ends were trimmed by 3 bases and 2 bases, with 10 bases remaining between them. Germline CDR1 is LGHNA and CDR2 is YNFKEQ. The chain carries TRBV4-2 and TRBJ1-1; maybe TRBD1 (6 bases). The clonotype was recovered from a female patient between 35 and 55 years old who received an allogeneic stem cell transplant from a related donor, was CMV-positive, and had no GVHD. Some T cells could come from the graft donor. Source: CD8+ T cells sorted from PBMCs, taken 950 to 1,200 days after allogeneic stem cell transplant with posttransplant cyclophosphamide. This chain's CDR3 is CASSQGRGNTEAFF. The DNA of the CDR3 is TGTGCCAGCAGCCAGGGCAGGGGAAACACTGAAGCTTTCTTT.